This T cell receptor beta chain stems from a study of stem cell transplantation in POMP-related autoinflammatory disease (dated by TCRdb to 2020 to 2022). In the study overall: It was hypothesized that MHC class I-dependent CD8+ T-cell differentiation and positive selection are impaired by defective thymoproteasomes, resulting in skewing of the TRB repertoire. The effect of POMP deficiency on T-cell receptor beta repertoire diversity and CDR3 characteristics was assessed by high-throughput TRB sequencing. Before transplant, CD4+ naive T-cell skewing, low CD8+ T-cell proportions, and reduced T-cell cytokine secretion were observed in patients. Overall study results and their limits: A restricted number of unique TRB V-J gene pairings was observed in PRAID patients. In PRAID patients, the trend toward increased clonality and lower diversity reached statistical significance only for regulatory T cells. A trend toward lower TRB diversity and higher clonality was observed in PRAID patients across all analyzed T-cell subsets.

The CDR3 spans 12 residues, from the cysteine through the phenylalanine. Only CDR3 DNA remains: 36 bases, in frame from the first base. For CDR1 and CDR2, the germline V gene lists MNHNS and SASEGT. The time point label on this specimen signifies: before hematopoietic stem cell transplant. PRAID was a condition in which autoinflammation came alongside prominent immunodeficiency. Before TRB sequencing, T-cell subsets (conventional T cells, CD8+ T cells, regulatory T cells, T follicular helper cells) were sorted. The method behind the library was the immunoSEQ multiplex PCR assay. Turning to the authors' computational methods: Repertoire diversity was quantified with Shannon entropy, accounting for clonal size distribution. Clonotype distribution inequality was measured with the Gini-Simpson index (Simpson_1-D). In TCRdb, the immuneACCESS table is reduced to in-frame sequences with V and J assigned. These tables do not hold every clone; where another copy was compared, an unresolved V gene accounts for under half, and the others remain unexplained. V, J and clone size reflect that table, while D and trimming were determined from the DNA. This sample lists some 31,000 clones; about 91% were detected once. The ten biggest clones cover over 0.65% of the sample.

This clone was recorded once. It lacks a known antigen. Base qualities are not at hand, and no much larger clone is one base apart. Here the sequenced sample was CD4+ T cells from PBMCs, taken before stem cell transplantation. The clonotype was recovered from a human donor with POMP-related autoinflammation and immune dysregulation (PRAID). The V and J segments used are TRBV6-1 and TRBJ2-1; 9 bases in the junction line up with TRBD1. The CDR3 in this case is CAGGQGWNEQFF. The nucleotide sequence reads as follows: TGTGCTGGGGGACAGGGTTGGAATGAGCAGTTCTTC.